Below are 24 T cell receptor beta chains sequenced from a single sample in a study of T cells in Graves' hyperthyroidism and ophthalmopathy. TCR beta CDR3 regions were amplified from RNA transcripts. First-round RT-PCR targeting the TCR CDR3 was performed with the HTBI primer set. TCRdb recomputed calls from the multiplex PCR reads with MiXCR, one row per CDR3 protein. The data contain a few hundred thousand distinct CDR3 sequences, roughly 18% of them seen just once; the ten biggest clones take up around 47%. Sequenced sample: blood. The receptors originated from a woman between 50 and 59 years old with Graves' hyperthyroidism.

Here the CDR3 reads CASSVGRGASTDTQYF. The DNA for the CDR3 is TGTGCCAGCAGTGTGGGACGGGGGGCTAGCACAGATACGCAGTATTTT. The chain links TRBV6-1 to TRBJ2-3; D possibly corresponds to TRBD2 (7 bases). Germline CDR1 is MNHNS and CDR2 is SASEGT. Trimming took 4 bases from V and 0 from J, leaving 14 bases between them. The CDR3 has 16 amino acids.

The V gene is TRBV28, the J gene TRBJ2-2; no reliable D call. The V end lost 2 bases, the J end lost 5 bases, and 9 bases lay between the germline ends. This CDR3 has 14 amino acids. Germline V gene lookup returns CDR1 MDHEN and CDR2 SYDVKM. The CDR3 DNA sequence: TGTGCCAGCAGTTTAATCTCCGGGACCGGGGAGCTGTTTTTT. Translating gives CASSLISGTGELFF.

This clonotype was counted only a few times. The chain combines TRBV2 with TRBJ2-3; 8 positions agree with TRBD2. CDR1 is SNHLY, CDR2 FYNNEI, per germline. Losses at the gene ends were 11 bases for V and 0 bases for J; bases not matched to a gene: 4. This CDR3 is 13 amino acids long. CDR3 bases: TGTGCCGGTACTAGCGGCAGCACAGATACGCAGTATTTT. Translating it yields CAGTSGSTDTQYF.

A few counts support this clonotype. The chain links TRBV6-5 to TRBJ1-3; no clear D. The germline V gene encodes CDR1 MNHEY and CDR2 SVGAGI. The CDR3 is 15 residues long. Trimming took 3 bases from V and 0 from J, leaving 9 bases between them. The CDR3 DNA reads TGTGCCAGCAGTTATGTCGGATCCTCTGGAAACACCATATATTTT. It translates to CASSYVGSSGNTIYF.

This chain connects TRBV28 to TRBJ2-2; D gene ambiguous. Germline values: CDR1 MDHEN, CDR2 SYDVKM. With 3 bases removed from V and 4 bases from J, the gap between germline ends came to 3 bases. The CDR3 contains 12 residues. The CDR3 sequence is CASSFFTGELFF. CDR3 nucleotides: TGTGCCAGCAGTTTTTTCACCGGGGAGCTGTTTTTT. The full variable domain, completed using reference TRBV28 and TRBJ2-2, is DVKVTQSSRYLVKRTGEKVFLECVQDMDHENMFWYRQDPGLGLRLIYFSYDVKMKEKGDIPEGYSVSREKKERFSLILESASTNQTSMYLCASSFFTGELFFGEGSRLTVL.

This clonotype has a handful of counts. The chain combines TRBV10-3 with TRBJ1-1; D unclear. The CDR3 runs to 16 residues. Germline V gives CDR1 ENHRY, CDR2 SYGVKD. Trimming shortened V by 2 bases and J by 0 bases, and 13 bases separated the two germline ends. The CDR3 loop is CAISEGVRPVNTEAFF. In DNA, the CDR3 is TGTGCCATCAGTGAGGGGGTGAGGCCCGTGAACACTGAAGCTTTCTTT.

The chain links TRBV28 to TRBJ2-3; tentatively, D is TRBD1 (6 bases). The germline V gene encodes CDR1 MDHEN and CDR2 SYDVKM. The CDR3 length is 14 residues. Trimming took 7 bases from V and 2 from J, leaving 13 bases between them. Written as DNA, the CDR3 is TGTGCCAGCACCACTCGGACAGACACAGATACGCAGTATTTT. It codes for CASTTRTDTDTQYF.

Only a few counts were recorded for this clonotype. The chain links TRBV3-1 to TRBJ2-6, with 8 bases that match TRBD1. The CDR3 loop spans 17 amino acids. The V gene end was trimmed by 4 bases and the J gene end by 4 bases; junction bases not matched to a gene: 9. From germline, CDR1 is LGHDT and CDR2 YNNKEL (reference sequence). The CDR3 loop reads CASSLSGGWEGANVLTF. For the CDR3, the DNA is TGTGCCAGCAGCCTTTCAGGGGGCTGGGAAGGGGCCAACGTCCTGACTTTC.

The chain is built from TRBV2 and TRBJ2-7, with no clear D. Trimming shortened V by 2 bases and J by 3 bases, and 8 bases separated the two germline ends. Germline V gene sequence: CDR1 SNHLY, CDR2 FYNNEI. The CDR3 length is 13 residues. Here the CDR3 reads CASSERPGYEQYV. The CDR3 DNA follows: TGTGCCAGCAGTGAAAGACCTGGCTACGAGCAGTACGTC.

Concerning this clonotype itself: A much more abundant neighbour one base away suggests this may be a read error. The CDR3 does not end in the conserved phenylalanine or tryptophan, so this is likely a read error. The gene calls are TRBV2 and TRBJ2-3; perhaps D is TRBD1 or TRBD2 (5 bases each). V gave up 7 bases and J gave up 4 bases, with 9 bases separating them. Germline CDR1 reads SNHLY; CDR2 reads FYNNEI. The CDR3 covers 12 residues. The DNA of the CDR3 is TGTGCCAGCACCCGGGGACCAGATACGCAGTATTCT. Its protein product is CASTRGPDTQYS.

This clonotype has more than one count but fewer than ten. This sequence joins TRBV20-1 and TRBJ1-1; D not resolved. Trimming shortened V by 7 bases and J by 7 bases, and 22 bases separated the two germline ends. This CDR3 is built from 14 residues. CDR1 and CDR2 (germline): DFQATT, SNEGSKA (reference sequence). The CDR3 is CSVRAGVGGGEAFF. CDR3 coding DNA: TGCAGTGTTCGAGCGGGCGTGGGCGGTGGTGAAGCTTTCTTT.

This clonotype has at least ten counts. CDR3 loop: CASSEDWGRRGFYNEQFF. The CDR3 region has the DNA TGTGCCAGCAGTGAGGACTGGGGGCGGCGGGGATTCTACAATGAGCAGTTCTTC. The chain couples TRBV2 to TRBJ2-1; the D call may be TRBD1 or TRBD2 (6 bases each). Trimming took 3 bases from V and 3 from J, leaving 21 bases between them. The CDR3 runs to 18 residues. The germline V gene has CDR1 SNHLY and CDR2 FYNNEI. Together with reference TRBV2 and TRBJ2-1, the CDR3 gives the full variable domain: EPEVTQTPSHQVTQMGQEVILRCVPISNHLYFYWYRQILGQKVEFLVSFYNNEISEKSEIFDDQFSVERPDGSNFTLKIRSTKLEDSAMYFCASSEDWGRRGFYNEQFFGPGTRLTVL.

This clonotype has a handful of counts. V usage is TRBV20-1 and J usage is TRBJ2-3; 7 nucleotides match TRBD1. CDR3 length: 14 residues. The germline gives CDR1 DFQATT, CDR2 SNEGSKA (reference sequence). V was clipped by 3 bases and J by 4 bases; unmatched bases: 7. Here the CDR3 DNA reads TGCAGTGCTAGTTCCGGGACAGTTGCAGATACGCAGTATTTT. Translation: CSASSGTVADTQYF.

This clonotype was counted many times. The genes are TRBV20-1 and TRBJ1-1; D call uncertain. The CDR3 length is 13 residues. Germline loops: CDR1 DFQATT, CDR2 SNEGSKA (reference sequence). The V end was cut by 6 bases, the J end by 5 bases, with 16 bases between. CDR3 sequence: CSATPGGRTEAFF. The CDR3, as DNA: TGCAGTGCGACCCCCGGAGGCAGGACTGAAGCTTTCTTT.

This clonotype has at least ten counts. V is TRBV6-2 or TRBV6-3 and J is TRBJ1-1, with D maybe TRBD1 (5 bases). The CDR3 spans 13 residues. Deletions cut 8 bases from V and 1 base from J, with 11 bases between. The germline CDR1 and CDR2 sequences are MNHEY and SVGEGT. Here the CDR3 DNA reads TGTGCCAGCCGGGACCCTCAGAACACTGAAGCTTTCTTT. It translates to CASRDPQNTEAFF.

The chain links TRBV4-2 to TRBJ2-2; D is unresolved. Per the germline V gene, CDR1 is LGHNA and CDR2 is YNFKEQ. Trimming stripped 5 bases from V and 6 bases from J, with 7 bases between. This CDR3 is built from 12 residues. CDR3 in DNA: TGTGCCAGCAGCAGGTCCCCCGGGGAGCTGTTTTTT. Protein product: CASSRSPGELFF.

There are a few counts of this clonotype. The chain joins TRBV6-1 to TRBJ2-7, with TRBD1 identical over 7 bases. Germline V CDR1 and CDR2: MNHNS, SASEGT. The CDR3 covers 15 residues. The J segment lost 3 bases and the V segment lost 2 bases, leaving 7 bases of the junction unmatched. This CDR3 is CASSEFGQDHYEQYV. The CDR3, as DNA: TGTGCCAGCAGTGAATTTGGACAGGACCACTACGAGCAGTACGTC.

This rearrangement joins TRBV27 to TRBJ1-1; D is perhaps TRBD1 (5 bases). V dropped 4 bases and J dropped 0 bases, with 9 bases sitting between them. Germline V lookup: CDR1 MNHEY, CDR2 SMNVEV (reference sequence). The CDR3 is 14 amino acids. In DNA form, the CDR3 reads TGTGCCAGCAGTTCGACAGTCATGAACACTGAAGCTTTCTTT. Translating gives CASSSTVMNTEAFF.

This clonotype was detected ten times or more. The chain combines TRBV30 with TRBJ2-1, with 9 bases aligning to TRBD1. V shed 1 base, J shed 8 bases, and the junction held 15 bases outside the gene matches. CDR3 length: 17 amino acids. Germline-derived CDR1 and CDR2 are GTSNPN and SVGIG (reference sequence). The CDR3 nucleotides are TGTGCCTGGAGTGATAACAGGGGGCGGTTCGTTCTCGATGAGCAGTTCTTC. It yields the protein CAWSDNRGRFVLDEQFF.

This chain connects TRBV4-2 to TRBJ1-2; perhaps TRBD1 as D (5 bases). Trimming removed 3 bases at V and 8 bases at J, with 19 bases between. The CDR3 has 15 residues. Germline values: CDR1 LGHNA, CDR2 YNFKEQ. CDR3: CASSQVAGIKPGYTF. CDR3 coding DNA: TGTGCCAGCAGCCAGGTGGCAGGGATAAAGCCGGGCTACACCTTC.

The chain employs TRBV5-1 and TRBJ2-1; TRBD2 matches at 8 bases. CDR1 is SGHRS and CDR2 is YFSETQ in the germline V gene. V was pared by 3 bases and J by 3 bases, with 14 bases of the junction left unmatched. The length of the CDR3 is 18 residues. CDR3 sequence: CASSSPPGLVPVYNEQFF. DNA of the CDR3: TGCGCCAGCAGCTCCCCCCCGGGACTAGTACCGGTCTACAATGAGCAGTTCTTC.

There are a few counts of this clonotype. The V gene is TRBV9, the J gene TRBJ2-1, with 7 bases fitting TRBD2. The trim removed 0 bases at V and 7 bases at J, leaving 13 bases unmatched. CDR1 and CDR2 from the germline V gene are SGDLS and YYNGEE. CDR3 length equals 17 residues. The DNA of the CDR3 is TGTGCCAGCAGCGTAGGTCTCGGCGGGAGTTTAGGGAATGAGCAGTTCTTC. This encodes CASSVGLGGSLGNEQFF.

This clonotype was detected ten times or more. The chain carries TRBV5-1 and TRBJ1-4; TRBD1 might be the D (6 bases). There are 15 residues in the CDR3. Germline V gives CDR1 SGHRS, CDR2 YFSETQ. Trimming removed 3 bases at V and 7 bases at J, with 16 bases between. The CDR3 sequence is CASSYAGTRLEKLFF. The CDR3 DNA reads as TGCGCCAGCAGCTACGCCGGGACAAGACTTGAAAAACTGTTTTTT.

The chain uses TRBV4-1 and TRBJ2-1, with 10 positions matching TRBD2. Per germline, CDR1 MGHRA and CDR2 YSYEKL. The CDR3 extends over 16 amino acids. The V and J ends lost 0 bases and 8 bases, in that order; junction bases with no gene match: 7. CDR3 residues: CASSQEASGRRYEQFF. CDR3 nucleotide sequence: TGCGCCAGCAGCCAAGAAGCTAGCGGGAGACGTTATGAGCAGTTCTTC.